This T cell receptor beta chain was captured by sequencing in a study of cytomegalovirus exposure and HLA in healthy donors. Primers for the PCR totalled 60 Vbeta and 13 Jbeta. Sequencing was performed with immunoSEQ multiplex PCR; in TCRdb, only in-frame clones are kept and a portion is missing. The table has around 140,000 clones, around 86% seen once; the top ten hold 2.5% to 3.5%. This clone was found a few times. The CDR3 spans 13 residues. Unmatched junction bases numbered 9, after V lost 6 bases and J lost 11 bases. Germline lookup yields CDR1 SNHLY and CDR2 FYNNEI. The V call is TRBV2, the J call TRBJ2-1, with 8 bases fitting TRBD2. This clonotype originated in a woman aged 25 to 39 in good health and CMV-seronegative. Sequences were obtained from PBMCs. The CDR3 region has the DNA TGTGCCAGCAGGACCCTGACTAGCGTGAAGCAGTTCTTC. This codes for CASRTLTSVKQFF.